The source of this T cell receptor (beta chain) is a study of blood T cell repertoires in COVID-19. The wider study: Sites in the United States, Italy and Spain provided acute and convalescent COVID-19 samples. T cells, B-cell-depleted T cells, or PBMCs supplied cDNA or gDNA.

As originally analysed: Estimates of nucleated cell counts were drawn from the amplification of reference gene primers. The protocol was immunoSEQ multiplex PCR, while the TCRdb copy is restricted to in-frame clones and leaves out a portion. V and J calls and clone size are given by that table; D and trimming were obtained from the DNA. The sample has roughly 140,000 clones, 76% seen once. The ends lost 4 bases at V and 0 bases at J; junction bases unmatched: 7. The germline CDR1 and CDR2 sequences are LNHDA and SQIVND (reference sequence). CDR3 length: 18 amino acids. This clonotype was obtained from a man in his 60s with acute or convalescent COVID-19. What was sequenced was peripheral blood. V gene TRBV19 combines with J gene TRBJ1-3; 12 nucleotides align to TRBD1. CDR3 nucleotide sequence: TGTGCCAGTAGTAGCGGGACAGGGGGCTCGAGCTCTGGAAACACCATATATTTT. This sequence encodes CASSSGTGGSSSGNTIYF.